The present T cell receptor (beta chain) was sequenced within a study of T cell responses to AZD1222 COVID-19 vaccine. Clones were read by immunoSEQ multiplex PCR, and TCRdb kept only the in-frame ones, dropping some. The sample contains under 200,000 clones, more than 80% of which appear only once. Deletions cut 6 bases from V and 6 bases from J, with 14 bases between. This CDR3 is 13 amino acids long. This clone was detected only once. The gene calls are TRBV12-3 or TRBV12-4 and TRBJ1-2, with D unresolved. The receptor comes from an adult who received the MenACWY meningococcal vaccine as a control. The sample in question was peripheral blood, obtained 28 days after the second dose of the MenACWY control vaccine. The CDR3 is CASRTRRTDGYTF. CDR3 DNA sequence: TGTGCCAGCAGGACACGGCGGACCGATGGCTACACCTTC.